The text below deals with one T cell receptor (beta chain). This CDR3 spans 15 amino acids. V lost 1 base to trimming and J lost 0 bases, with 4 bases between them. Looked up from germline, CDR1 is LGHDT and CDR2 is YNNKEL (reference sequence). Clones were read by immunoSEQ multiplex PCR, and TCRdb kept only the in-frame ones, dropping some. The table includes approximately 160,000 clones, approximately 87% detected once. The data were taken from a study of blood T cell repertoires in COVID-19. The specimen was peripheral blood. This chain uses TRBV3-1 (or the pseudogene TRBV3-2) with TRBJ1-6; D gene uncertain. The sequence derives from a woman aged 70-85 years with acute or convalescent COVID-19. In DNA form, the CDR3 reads TGTGCCAGCAGCCAAGCCAGCTCCTATAATTCACCCCTCCACTTT. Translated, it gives CASSQASSYNSPLHF.